The table lists the clone carrying this T cell receptor (beta chain) with many counts. Its antigen is as yet unknown. TCRdb reprocessed the reads via MiXCR and lists one record per CDR3 protein. The sample includes 900,000 to 950,000 distinct CDR3 sequences, 25% to 40% seen only once; the top ten take under 15%. This record comes from a study of T cell repertoires in cytomegalovirus infection. The sequence derives from a human donor in good health (CMV status not recorded). Some clones in this sample may be carry-over from other donors' samples. The sample consisted of cultured CD8+ T cells from PBMCs, taken from culture after CMV antigen stimulation.

This CDR3 is CASSPQPHYKANYGYTF. In nucleotides, the CDR3 is TGTGCCAGCAGTCCCCAGCCCCATTACAAGGCAAACTATGGCTACACCTTC. The rearrangement joins TRBV6-6 to TRBJ1-2; D gene uncertain. Trimming removed 5 bases from V and 2 bases from J, with 21 bases in between. Germline V gene sequence: CDR1 MNHNY, CDR2 SVGAGI (reference sequence). The CDR3 has 17 residues.